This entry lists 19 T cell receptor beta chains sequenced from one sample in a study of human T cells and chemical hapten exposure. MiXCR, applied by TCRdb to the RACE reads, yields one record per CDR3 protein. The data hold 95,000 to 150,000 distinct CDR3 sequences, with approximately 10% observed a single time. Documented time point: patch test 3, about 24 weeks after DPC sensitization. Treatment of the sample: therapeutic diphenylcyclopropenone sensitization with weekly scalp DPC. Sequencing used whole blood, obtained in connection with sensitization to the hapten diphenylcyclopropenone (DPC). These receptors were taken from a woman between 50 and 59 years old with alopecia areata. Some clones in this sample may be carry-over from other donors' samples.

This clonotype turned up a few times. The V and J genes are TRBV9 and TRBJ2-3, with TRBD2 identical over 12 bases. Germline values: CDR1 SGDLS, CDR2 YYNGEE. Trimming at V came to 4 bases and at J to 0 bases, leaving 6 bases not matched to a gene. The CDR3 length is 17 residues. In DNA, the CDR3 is TGTGCCAGCAGCTTACGGACTAGCGGGGCAAGCACAGATACGCAGTATTTT. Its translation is CASSLRTSGASTDTQYF.

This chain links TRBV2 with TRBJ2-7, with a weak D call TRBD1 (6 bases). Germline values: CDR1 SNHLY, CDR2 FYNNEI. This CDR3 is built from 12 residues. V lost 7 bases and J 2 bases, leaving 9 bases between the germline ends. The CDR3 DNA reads TGTGCCAGCACACAGGGAACCTACGAGCAGTACTTC. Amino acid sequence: CASTQGTYEQYF.

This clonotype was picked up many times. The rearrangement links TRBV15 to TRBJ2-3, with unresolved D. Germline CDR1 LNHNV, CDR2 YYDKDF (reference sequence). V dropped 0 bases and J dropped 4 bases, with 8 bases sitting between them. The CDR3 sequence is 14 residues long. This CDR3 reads CATSRDVGPDTQYF. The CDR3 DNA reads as TGTGCCACCAGCAGAGACGTAGGTCCAGATACGCAGTATTTT.

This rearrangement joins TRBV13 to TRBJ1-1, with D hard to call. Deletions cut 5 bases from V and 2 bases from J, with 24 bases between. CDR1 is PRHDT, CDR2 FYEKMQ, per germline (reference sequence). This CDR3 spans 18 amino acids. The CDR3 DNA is TGTGCCAGCAGCCCTATAAGAACCCTGACTGAGTTTAACACTGAAGCTTTCTTT. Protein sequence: CASSPIRTLTEFNTEAFF. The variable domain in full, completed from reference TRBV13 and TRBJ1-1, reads AAGVIQSPRHLIKEKRETATLKCYPIPRHDTVYWYQQGPGQDPQFLISFYEKMQSDKGSIPDRFSAQQFSDYHSELNMSSLELGDSALYFCASSPIRTLTEFNTEAFFGQGTRLTVV.

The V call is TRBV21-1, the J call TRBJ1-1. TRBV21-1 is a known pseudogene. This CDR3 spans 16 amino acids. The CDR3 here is CASSKALRKSARRAFF. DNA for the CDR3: TGTGCCAGCAGCAAAGCGCTTCGGAAATCCGCGCGACGGGCTTTCTTT.

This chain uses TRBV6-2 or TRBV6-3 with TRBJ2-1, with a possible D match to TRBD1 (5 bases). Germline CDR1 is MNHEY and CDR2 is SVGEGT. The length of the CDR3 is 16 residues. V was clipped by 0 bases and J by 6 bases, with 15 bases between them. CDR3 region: CASSYSAQPRGNEQFF. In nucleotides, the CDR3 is TGTGCCAGCAGTTACTCGGCGCAGCCTAGGGGCAATGAGCAGTTCTTC.

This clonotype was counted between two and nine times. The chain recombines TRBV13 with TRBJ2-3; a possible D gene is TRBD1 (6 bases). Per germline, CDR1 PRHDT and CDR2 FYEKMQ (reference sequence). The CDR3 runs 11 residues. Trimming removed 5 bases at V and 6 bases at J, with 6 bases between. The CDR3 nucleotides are TGTGCCAGCAGCACAGGGGATACGCAGTATTTT. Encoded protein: CASSTGDTQYF.

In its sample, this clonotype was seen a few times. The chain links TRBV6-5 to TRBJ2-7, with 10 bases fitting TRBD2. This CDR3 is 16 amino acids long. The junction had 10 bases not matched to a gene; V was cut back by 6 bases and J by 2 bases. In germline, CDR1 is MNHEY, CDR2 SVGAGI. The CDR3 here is CASRLLSGGSPYEQYF. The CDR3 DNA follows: TGTGCCAGCAGATTACTTAGCGGGGGGTCCCCCTACGAGCAGTACTTC.

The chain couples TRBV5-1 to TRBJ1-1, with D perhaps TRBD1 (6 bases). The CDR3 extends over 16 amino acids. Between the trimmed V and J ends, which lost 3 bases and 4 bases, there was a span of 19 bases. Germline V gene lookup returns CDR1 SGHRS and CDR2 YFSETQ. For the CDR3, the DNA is TGCGCCAGCAGCTCTAGACACGACAGGCCGGGCACTGAAGCTTTCTTT. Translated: CASSSRHDRPGTEAFF.

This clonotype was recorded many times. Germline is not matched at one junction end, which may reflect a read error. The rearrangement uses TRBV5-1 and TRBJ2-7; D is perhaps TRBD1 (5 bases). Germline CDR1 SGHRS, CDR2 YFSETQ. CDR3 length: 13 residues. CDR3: CASSLDRSPQRHF. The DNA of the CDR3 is TGCGCCAGCAGCTTGGACAGGTCCCCACAAAGACACTTC.

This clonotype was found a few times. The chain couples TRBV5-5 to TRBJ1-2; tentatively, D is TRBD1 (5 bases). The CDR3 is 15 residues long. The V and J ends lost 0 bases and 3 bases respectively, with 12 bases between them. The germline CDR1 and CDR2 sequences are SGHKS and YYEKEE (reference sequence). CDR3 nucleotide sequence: TGTGCCAGCAGCTTGGCAGGGCAGGTCGACTATGGCTACACCTTC. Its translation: CASSLAGQVDYGYTF.

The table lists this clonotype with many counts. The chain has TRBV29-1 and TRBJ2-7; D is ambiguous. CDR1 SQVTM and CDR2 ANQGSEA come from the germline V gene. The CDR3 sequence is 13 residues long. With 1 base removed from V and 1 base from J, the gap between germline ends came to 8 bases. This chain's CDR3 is CSVEGVGSYEQYF. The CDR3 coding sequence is TGCAGCGTTGAAGGGGTAGGGTCCTACGAGCAGTACTTC.

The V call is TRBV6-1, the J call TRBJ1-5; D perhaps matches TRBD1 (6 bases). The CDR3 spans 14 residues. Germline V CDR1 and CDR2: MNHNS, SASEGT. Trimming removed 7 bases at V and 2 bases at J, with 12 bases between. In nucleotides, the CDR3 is TGTGCCAGCACTGGGGGACAAGGCAATCAGCCCCAGCATTTT. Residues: CASTGGQGNQPQHF.

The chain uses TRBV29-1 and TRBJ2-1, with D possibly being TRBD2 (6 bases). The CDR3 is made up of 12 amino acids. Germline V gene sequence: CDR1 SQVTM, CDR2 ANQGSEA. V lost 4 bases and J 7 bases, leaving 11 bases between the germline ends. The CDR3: CSVGRAGNEQFF. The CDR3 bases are TGCAGCGTTGGGAGGGCCGGAAATGAGCAGTTCTTC.

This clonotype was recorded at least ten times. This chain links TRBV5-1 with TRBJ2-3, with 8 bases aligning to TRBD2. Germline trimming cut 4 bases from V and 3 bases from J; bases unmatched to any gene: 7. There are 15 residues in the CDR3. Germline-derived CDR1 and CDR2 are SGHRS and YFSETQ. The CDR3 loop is CASSISGIVTDTQYF. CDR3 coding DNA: TGCGCCAGCAGCATTAGCGGGATAGTAACAGATACGCAGTATTTT.

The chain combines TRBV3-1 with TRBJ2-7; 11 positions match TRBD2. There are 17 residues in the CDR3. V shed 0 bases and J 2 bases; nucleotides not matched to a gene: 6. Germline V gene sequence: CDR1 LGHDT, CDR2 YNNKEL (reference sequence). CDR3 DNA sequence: TGTGCCAGCAGCCAAGATATAGCGGGAGGGGTTACCTACGAGCAGTACTTC. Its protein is CASSQDIAGGVTYEQYF.

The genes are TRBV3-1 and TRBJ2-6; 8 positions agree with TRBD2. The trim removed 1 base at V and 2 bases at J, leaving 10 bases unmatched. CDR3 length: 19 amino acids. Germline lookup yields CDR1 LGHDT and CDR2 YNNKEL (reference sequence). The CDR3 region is CASSQGRWRLATGANVLTF. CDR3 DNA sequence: TGTGCCAGCAGCCAAGGTAGGTGGAGACTAGCGACTGGGGCCAACGTCCTGACTTTC.

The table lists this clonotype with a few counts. The CDR3: CATSDLTSGQHATQYF. The CDR3 nucleotides are TGTGCCACCAGTGATTTGACTAGCGGACAGCACGCTACGCAGTATTTT. J is TRBJ2-3 and V is TRBV24-1; 8 positions match TRBD2. CDR1 is KGHDR, CDR2 SFDVKD, per germline. The CDR3 contains 16 residues. V shed 0 bases, J shed 8 bases, and the junction held 9 bases outside the gene matches.

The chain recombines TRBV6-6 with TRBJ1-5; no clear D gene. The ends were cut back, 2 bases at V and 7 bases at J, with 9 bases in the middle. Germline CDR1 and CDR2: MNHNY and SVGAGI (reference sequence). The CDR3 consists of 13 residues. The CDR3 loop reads CASSYDPQQPQHF. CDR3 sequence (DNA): TGTGCCAGCAGTTACGACCCACAGCAGCCCCAGCATTTT.